The rows below give T cell receptor beta chains drawn from one sample of a study of blood T cells in healthy people across ages. In TCRdb, the 5' RACE reads were re-called with MiXCR into one record per CDR3 protein. Counted here are approximately 880,000 distinct CDR3 sequences, about 44% occurring once; the ten biggest clones make up around 15%. The material sequenced was blood. These receptor sequences come from a man younger than 45 in good health. The CDR3 runs from the conserved cysteine through the conserved F or W. The order of the fields is D gene, V gene, CDR3 length, clone size, J gene, CDR3 DNA, CDR3 protein. A D gene is named only where the DNA matches it firmly. Not all rows give a size; the values are once, few, many and, for expanded clones, a class.

D gene: .
V gene: TRBV13
CDR3 length: 18
clone size: .
J gene: TRBJ2-7
CDR3 DNA: TGTGCCAGCAGCTCCGGAGTAATCAGGGCGGGGTTCTCCTACGAGCAGTACTTC
CDR3 protein: CASSSGVIRAGFSYEQYF

D gene: TRBD2
V gene: TRBV20-1
CDR3 length: 13
clone size: few
J gene: TRBJ2-3
CDR3 DNA: TGCAGTGGTAGAGCGGGGGGGCGGGATACGCAGTATTTT
CDR3 protein: CSGRAGGRDTQYF

D gene: TRBD2
V gene: TRBV10-3
CDR3 length: 16
clone size: few
J gene: TRBJ2-1
CDR3 DNA: TGTGCCATCAGTACCCGGACTAGCGGGGAAGGGAATGAGCAGTTCTTC
CDR3 protein: CAISTRTSGEGNEQFF

D gene: .
V gene: TRBV20-1
CDR3 length: 13
clone size: .
J gene: TRBJ2-5
CDR3 DNA: TGCAGTGCTAGGGACCCGGGGGCAGAGACCCAGTACTTC
CDR3 protein: CSARDPGAETQYF

D gene: .
V gene: TRBV7-9
CDR3 length: 14
clone size: .
J gene: TRBJ1-5
CDR3 DNA: TGTGCCAGCAGCCCGTGGGGTTCGGATCAGCCCCAGCATTTT
CDR3 protein: CASSPWGSDQPQHF

D gene: TRBD2
V gene: TRBV27
CDR3 length: 13
clone size: .
J gene: TRBJ2-1
CDR3 DNA: TGTGCCAGCAGAGCTAGCGGGGCCCATGAGCAGTTCTTC
CDR3 protein: CASRASGAHEQFF

D gene: .
V gene: TRBV20-1
CDR3 length: 15
clone size: few
J gene: TRBJ2-1
CDR3 DNA: TGCAGTGCCAAGGGTGCCCCCCGTGGGGCCAATGAGCAGTTCTTC
CDR3 protein: CSAKGAPRGANEQFF

D gene: .
V gene: TRBV6-6
CDR3 length: 16
clone size: .
J gene: TRBJ2-4
CDR3 DNA: TGTGCCAGCATTTCGGAAGGGCGGCTTATCAAAAACATTCAGTACTTC
CDR3 protein: CASISEGRLIKNIQYF

D gene: .
V gene: TRBV18
CDR3 length: 13
clone size: once
J gene: TRBJ2-7
CDR3 DNA: TGTGCCAGCTCACCATCGCGGTTCTACGAGCAGTACTTC
CDR3 protein: CASSPSRFYEQYF

D gene: .
V gene: TRBV6-1
CDR3 length: 15
clone size: few
J gene: TRBJ1-1
CDR3 DNA: TGTGCCAGCAGTGTTTTGAGTCAGGGGAACACTGAAGCTTTCTTT
CDR3 protein: CASSVLSQGNTEAFF

D gene: TRBD1
V gene: TRBV12-3/TRBV12-4
CDR3 length: 16
clone size: .
J gene: TRBJ1-5
CDR3 DNA: TGTGCCAGCAGTTTTCGGGCAGGGGGAGGCAATCAGCCCCAGCATTTT
CDR3 protein: CASSFRAGGGNQPQHF

D gene: TRBD1
V gene: TRBV7-3
CDR3 length: 16
clone size: .
J gene: TRBJ1-5
CDR3 DNA: TGTGCCAGCAGCTTAGACAGGGCTCCAAGGTTTCAGCCCCAGCATTTT
CDR3 protein: CASSLDRAPRFQPQHF

D gene: .
V gene: TRBV12-3/TRBV12-4
CDR3 length: 15
clone size: .
J gene: TRBJ2-3
CDR3 DNA: TGTGCCAGCAGTCCCGCCAGGCCGAGAGCAGATACGCAGTATTTT
CDR3 protein: CASSPARPRADTQYF

D gene: TRBD1
V gene: TRBV6-1
CDR3 length: 13
clone size: .
J gene: TRBJ2-7
CDR3 DNA: TGTGCCAGCAGAACAGGACAGGGGGACGAGCAGTACTTC
CDR3 protein: CASRTGQGDEQYF

D gene: .
V gene: TRBV7-8
CDR3 length: 14
clone size: few
J gene: TRBJ2-3
CDR3 DNA: TGTGCCAGCAGCTTAGGACCCGGACAGACCCCGCAGTATTTT
CDR3 protein: CASSLGPGQTPQYF

D gene: .
V gene: TRBV7-2
CDR3 length: 13
clone size: .
J gene: TRBJ2-5
CDR3 DNA: TGTGCCAGCAGCTTAGTGGGAAGAGAGACCCAGTACTTC
CDR3 protein: CASSLVGRETQYF

D gene: .
V gene: TRBV4-3
CDR3 length: 13
clone size: .
J gene: TRBJ2-1
CDR3 DNA: TGCGCCAGCAGTCTCGAGCCGGACGGTGAGCAGTTCTTC
CDR3 protein: CASSLEPDGEQFF

D gene: .
V gene: TRBV7-9
CDR3 length: 15
clone size: .
J gene: TRBJ2-1
CDR3 DNA: TGTGCCAGCAGCTCAGACGTCGGCCTCTACAATGAGCAGTTCTTC
CDR3 protein: CASSSDVGLYNEQFF

D gene: .
V gene: TRBV10-3
CDR3 length: 14
clone size: .
J gene: TRBJ1-1
CDR3 DNA: TGTGCCATCAGTGAGGGCCCCCTTTCCACTGAAGCTTTCTTT
CDR3 protein: CAISEGPLSTEAFF

D gene: TRBD1
V gene: TRBV15
CDR3 length: 17
clone size: .
J gene: TRBJ1-2
CDR3 DNA: TGTGCCACCAGCAGAGATCAGGGGGCGCGTATTAGCTATGGCTACACCTTC
CDR3 protein: CATSRDQGARISYGYTF

D gene: .
V gene: TRBV27
CDR3 length: 15
clone size: few
J gene: TRBJ2-3
CDR3 DNA: TGTGCCAGCAGTTTATGGGGTCCCCCCACAGATACGCAGTATTTT
CDR3 protein: CASSLWGPPTDTQYF

D gene: .
V gene: TRBV29-1
CDR3 length: 13
clone size: few
J gene: TRBJ2-7
CDR3 DNA: TGCAGCGTTGCGCCGGCAGGGGCCTACGAGCAGTACTTC
CDR3 protein: CSVAPAGAYEQYF

D gene: .
V gene: TRBV9
CDR3 length: 15
clone size: .
J gene: TRBJ2-2
CDR3 DNA: TGTGCCAGCAGCGCAGTTTCCGAGAACACCGGGGAGCTGTTTTTT
CDR3 protein: CASSAVSENTGELFF

D gene: TRBD2
V gene: TRBV7-7
CDR3 length: 17
clone size: .
J gene: TRBJ2-3
CDR3 DNA: TGTGCTAGCAGCGCAAGTCTGCGGGGGGGGCCCGCAGATACGCAGTATTTT
CDR3 protein: CASSASLRGGPADTQYF

D gene: .
V gene: TRBV10-3
CDR3 length: 12
clone size: .
J gene: TRBJ2-7
CDR3 DNA: TGTGCCATCAGTGCCCTCTCCTACGAGCAGTACTTC
CDR3 protein: CAISALSYEQYF

D gene: .
V gene: TRBV6-6
CDR3 length: 16
clone size: few
J gene: TRBJ2-1
CDR3 DNA: TGTGCCAGCGATAGGGCAAATTCGGGACAAGGGAATGAGCAGTTCTTC
CDR3 protein: CASDRANSGQGNEQFF

D gene: TRBD1
V gene: TRBV10-3
CDR3 length: 20
clone size: .
J gene: TRBJ2-7
CDR3 DNA: TGTGCCATCAGTGGTACAGGGGGCAAATCCCTGCAGGGGGGGAACTACGAGCAGTACTTC
CDR3 protein: CAISGTGGKSLQGGNYEQYF

D gene: .
V gene: TRBV6-5
CDR3 length: 15
clone size: .
J gene: TRBJ2-5
CDR3 DNA: TGTGCCAGCAGTTATCTCTCGGCAGGGGAAGAGACCCAGTACTTC
CDR3 protein: CASSYLSAGEETQYF

D gene: TRBD2
V gene: TRBV29-1
CDR3 length: 13
clone size: few
J gene: TRBJ2-1
CDR3 DNA: TGCAGCGGGGGCGGGGGAGGTGTCTATGAGCAGTTCTTC
CDR3 protein: CSGGGGGVYEQFF

D gene: TRBD1
V gene: TRBV7-9
CDR3 length: 14
clone size: .
J gene: TRBJ2-7
CDR3 DNA: TGTGCCAGCCTGAGGGGACAGTTAATTTCCGAGCAGTACTTC
CDR3 protein: CASLRGQLISEQYF

D gene: TRBD1
V gene: TRBV10-3
CDR3 length: 12
clone size: .
J gene: TRBJ1-4
CDR3 DNA: TGTGCCACCCGGGACAGGAATGAAAAACTGTTTTTT
CDR3 protein: CATRDRNEKLFF

D gene: .
V gene: TRBV4-1
CDR3 length: 19
clone size: .
J gene: TRBJ2-3
CDR3 DNA: TGCGCCAGCAGTCAAGTGGCCAGCGGAGATCGCGACCCCCCAGATACGCAGTATTTT
CDR3 protein: CASSQVASGDRDPPDTQYF

D gene: TRBD1
V gene: TRBV6-1
CDR3 length: 12
clone size: .
J gene: TRBJ2-1
CDR3 DNA: TGTGCCAGCAGAGCGACAGGGTCAGAGCAGTTCTTC
CDR3 protein: CASRATGSEQFF

D gene: .
V gene: TRBV10-3
CDR3 length: 12
clone size: many
J gene: TRBJ2-3
CDR3 DNA: TGTGCCATCAGCCCGGACGCGGATACGCAGTATTTT
CDR3 protein: CAISPDADTQYF

D gene: .
V gene: TRBV6-2/TRBV6-3
CDR3 length: 15
clone size: once
J gene: TRBJ2-7
CDR3 DNA: TGTGCCAGCAGACGCGACGGAATGGGGCAAGAGGCCCAGTACTTC
CDR3 protein: CASRRDGMGQEAQYF

D gene: TRBD2
V gene: TRBV28
CDR3 length: 16
clone size: .
J gene: TRBJ2-5
CDR3 DNA: TGTGCCAGCAGTTCCTGGACTAGCGGGGGACGGGAGACCCAGTACTTC
CDR3 protein: CASSSWTSGGRETQYF

D gene: .
V gene: TRBV6-2/TRBV6-3
CDR3 length: 13
clone size: .
J gene: TRBJ2-5
CDR3 DNA: TGTGCCGCACGACGGTCGGCAGAAGAGACCCAGTACTTC
CDR3 protein: CAARRSAEETQYF

D gene: TRBD2
V gene: TRBV9
CDR3 length: 16
clone size: .
J gene: TRBJ2-2
CDR3 DNA: TGTGCCAGCAGCGTAGGGCTAGCGGGGCAGACCGGGGAGCTGTTTTTT
CDR3 protein: CASSVGLAGQTGELFF

D gene: .
V gene: TRBV13
CDR3 length: 19
clone size: .
J gene: TRBJ2-6
CDR3 DNA: TGTGCCAGCAGCGCTCAAACAGGGTTGGGTGGATTTGGGGCCAACGTCCTGACTTTC
CDR3 protein: CASSAQTGLGGFGANVLTF

D gene: .
V gene: TRBV7-9
CDR3 length: 13
clone size: once
J gene: TRBJ1-2
CDR3 DNA: TGTGCCAGCAGCGTCTCTTACCGGGATGGCTACACCTTC
CDR3 protein: CASSVSYRDGYTF

D gene: .
V gene: TRBV2
CDR3 length: 16
clone size: few
J gene: TRBJ2-1
CDR3 DNA: TGTGCCAGCAGTGAAAGAAGGGGCCCCCCCTACAATGAGCAGTTCTTC
CDR3 protein: CASSERRGPPYNEQFF

D gene: .
V gene: TRBV5-1
CDR3 length: 16
clone size: few
J gene: TRBJ1-1
CDR3 DNA: TGCGCCAGCAGCGGCTCTCCCTGGCGGGGTGGAACTGAAGCTTTCTTT
CDR3 protein: CASSGSPWRGGTEAFF

D gene: .
V gene: TRBV27
CDR3 length: 13
clone size: .
J gene: TRBJ2-1
CDR3 DNA: TGTGCCAGCAGTTTATCTGTCTACGATTTTCAGTTCTTC
CDR3 protein: CASSLSVYDFQFF

D gene: TRBD2
V gene: TRBV24-1
CDR3 length: 15
clone size: few
J gene: TRBJ2-1
CDR3 DNA: TGTGCCACCAGTGATCCGGGGGGGGCTTACAATGAGCAGTTCTTC
CDR3 protein: CATSDPGGAYNEQFF

D gene: TRBD2
V gene: TRBV20-1
CDR3 length: 14
clone size: few
J gene: TRBJ2-1
CDR3 DNA: TGCAGTGCCCGGACTAGCGGGCTTCGGAATGAGCAGTTCTTC
CDR3 protein: CSARTSGLRNEQFF

D gene: .
V gene: TRBV28
CDR3 length: 14
clone size: few
J gene: TRBJ1-1
CDR3 DNA: TGTGCCAGCAGCTACCCCTTAATGAACACTGAAGCTTTCTTT
CDR3 protein: CASSYPLMNTEAFF

D gene: .
V gene: TRBV3-1
CDR3 length: 15
clone size: once
J gene: TRBJ1-5
CDR3 DNA: TGTGCCAGCAGCCAAGACGTGACAACGGGCCGGCCCCAGCATTTT
CDR3 protein: CASSQDVTTGRPQHF

D gene: .
V gene: TRBV5-1
CDR3 length: 13
clone size: .
J gene: TRBJ1-5
CDR3 DNA: TGCGCCAGCAGCTTGGAGCCCAATCCGCCCCAGCATTTT
CDR3 protein: CASSLEPNPPQHF

D gene: .
V gene: TRBV9
CDR3 length: 15
clone size: .
J gene: TRBJ2-7
CDR3 DNA: TGTGCCAGCAGCGTAGTTGGAGGATCTCGCTACGAGCAGTACTTC
CDR3 protein: CASSVVGGSRYEQYF

D gene: .
V gene: TRBV4-1
CDR3 length: 12
clone size: few
J gene: TRBJ1-5
CDR3 DNA: TGCGCCAGCGGCAGAGACGGTCAGCCCCAGCATTTT
CDR3 protein: CASGRDGQPQHF

D gene: .
V gene: TRBV21-1
CDR3 length: 16
clone size: few
J gene: TRBJ2-7
CDR3 DNA: TGTGCCAGCAGCAAAGGGGCAGGCGACCATCCCTACGAGCAGTACTTC
CDR3 protein: CASSKGAGDHPYEQYF

D gene: .
V gene: TRBV4-2
CDR3 length: 12
clone size: few
J gene: TRBJ2-7
CDR3 DNA: TGTGCCAGCACCCCGTCGATCTACGAGCAGTACTTC
CDR3 protein: CASTPSIYEQYF

D gene: .
V gene: TRBV3-1
CDR3 length: 13
clone size: few
J gene: TRBJ2-7
CDR3 DNA: TGTGCCAGCAGCAAGGGGGAACCCATCGAGCAGTACTTC
CDR3 protein: CASSKGEPIEQYF